This entry concerns a single T cell receptor (beta chain). As yet, its antigen is unknown. The source of the sample is a study of CD8+CD57+ T cells in acquired aplastic anemia. The study, taken as a whole, reports: Patients did not significantly differ from controls in CD8+ Simpson's diversity.

V shed 4 bases and J shed 8 bases, with 15 bases lying between them. The CDR3 consists of 13 residues. Germline V gene sequence: CDR1 SGHNT, CDR2 YYREEE (reference sequence). Previously, flow cytometry had revealed CD8+CD57+ cell expansion in the patients chosen for sequencing. Genomic DNA, serving as template, underwent TCR beta VDJ and CDR3 profiling. Using its own MiXCR run on the reads, TCRdb lists one record per CDR3 protein. The repertoire holds around 430,000 distinct CDR3 sequences, with around 33% as singletons. The chain is built from TRBV5-4 and TRBJ1-2; no clear D gene. The clonotype originates from a human donor with aplastic anemia. Sequencing was carried out using sorted CD4+, CD8+, or CD8+CD57+ T cells (not recorded which) from PBMCs. The CDR3 spells CASSVLNTGGYTF. The CDR3 DNA sequence: TGTGCCAGCAGCGTCCTTAACACGGGCGGCTACACCTTC.